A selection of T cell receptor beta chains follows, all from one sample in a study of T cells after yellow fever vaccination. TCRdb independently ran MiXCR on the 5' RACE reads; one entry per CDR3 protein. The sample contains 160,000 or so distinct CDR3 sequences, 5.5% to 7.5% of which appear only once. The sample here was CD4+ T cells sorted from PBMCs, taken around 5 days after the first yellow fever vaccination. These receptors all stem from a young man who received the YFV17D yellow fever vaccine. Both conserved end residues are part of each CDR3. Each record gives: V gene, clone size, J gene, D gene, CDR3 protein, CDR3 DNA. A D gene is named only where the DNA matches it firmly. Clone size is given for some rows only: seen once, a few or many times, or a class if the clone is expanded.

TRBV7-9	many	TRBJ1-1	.	CASSRTGPGLDTEAFF	TGTGCCAGCAGCCGAACGGGGCCGGGGTTGGACACTGAAGCTTTCTTT
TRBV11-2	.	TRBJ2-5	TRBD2	CASSSPAWASGGAGKTQYF	TGTGCCAGCAGCTCCCCCGCCTGGGCTAGCGGGGGGGCCGGGAAGACCCAGTACTTC
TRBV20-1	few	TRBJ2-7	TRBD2	CSARGDSGGYEQYF	TGCAGTGCGCGGGGGGATAGCGGGGGGTACGAGCAGTACTTC
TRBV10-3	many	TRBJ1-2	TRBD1	CAITGGDWDGYTF	TGTGCCATCACAGGGGGCGATTGGGATGGCTACACCTTC
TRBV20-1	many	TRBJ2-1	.	CSALPGTNNEQFF	TGCAGTGCTCTTCCCGGGACAAACAATGAGCAGTTCTTC
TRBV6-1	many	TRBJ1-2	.	CASTLSGDSFGYTF	TGTGCCAGCACCCTATCGGGAGATTCGTTTGGCTACACCTTC
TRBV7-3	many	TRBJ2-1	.	CASSIGSSSYNEQFF	TGTGCCAGCAGCATCGGGAGCAGCTCCTACAATGAGCAGTTCTTC
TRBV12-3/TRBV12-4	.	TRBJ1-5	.	CASRTGAVVDQPQHF	TGTGCCAGCAGGACCGGGGCCGTTGTGGATCAGCCCCAGCATTTT
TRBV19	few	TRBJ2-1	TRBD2	CASSLVPGRGGNEQFF	TGTGCCAGTAGTCTCGTCCCGGGACGGGGGGGCAATGAGCAGTTCTTC
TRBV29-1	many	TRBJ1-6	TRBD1	CSVGQGDNSPLHF	TGCAGCGTCGGACAGGGGGATAATTCACCCCTCCACTTT
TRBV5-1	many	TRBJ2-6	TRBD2	CASTPGGDGANVLTF	TGCGCCAGCACCCCTGGGGGGGACGGGGCCAACGTCCTGACTTTC
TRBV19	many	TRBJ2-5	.	CASSQGLFQETQYF	TGTGCCAGTAGCCAGGGGCTTTTCCAAGAGACCCAGTACTTC
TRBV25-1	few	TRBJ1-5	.	CASSDSGRRNQPQHF	TGTGCCAGCAGTGATTCTGGACGGAGAAATCAGCCCCAGCATTTT
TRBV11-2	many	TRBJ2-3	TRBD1	CASSVDRESTQYF	TGTGCCAGCAGCGTCGACAGGGAGAGTACGCAGTATTTT
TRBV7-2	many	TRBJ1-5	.	CASSRQRVQPQHF	TGTGCCAGCAGCCGGCAAAGGGTTCAGCCCCAGCATTTT
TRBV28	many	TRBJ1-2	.	CASSLSGVYGYTF	TGTGCCAGCAGTTTATCGGGGGTTTATGGCTACACCTTC
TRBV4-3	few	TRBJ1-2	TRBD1	CASSRGQGLYGGYTF	TGCGCCAGCAGCCGGGGACAGGGCCTCTATGGGGGCTACACCTTC
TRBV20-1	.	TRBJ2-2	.	CSASRGGRTGELFF	TGCAGTGCTAGTCGAGGGGGGAGGACCGGGGAGCTGTTTTTT
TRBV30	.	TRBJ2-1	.	CAWSVESDEQFF	TGTGCCTGGAGTGTAGAGAGCGATGAGCAGTTCTTC
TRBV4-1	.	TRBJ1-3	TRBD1	CASSQVRTGTPLLSGNTIYF	TGCGCCAGCAGCCAAGTCCGGACAGGGACACCTCTCCTCTCTGGAAACACCATATATTTT
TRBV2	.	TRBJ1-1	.	CASSQGWGQAFF	TGTGCCAGCAGCCAAGGGTGGGGGCAAGCTTTCTTT
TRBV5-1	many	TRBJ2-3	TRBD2	CASSDGTSGSTDTQYF	TGCGCCAGCAGCGACGGGACTAGCGGAAGCACAGATACGCAGTATTTT
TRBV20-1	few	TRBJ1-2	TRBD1	CSARLTGGSGYTF	TGCAGTGCACGCCTGACAGGGGGCTCGGGCTACACCTTC
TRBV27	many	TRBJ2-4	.	CASSLMGGENIQYF	TGTGCCAGCAGTTTGATGGGAGGTGAAAACATTCAGTACTTC
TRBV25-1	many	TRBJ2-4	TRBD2	CASSTSGGRGKNIQYF	TGTGCCAGCAGTACCTCGGGGGGAAGGGGCAAAAACATTCAGTACTTC
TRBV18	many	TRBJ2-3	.	CASSPGIGTDTQYF	TGTGCCAGCTCACCAGGGATTGGCACAGATACGCAGTATTTT
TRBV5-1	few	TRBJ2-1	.	CASSLGTGTTFSYNEQFF	TGCGCCAGCAGCTTGGGTACTGGCACCACCTTCTCCTACAATGAGCAGTTCTTC
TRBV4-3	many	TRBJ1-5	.	CASSQDAGRWGASQPQHF	TGCGCCAGCAGCCAAGATGCCGGCAGGTGGGGGGCCAGTCAGCCCCAGCATTTT
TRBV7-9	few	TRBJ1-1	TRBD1	CASSFRPGGRSTEAFF	TGTGCCAGCAGCTTTAGGCCAGGGGGACGATCCACTGAAGCTTTCTTT
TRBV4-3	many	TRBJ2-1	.	CASSQETGLREIF	TGCGCCAGCAGCCAAGAGACCGGACTTAGAGAGATCTTC
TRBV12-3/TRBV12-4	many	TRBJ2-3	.	CASSFSGGGNTQYF	TGTGCCAGCAGCTTCTCCGGGGGCGGTAACACGCAGTATTTT
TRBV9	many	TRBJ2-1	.	CASSVAPGTAGNGEQFF	TGTGCCAGCAGCGTAGCCCCCGGGACGGCGGGTAATGGTGAGCAGTTCTTC
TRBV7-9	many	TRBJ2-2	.	CASSFSGNTGELFF	TGTGCCAGCAGCTTTTCAGGAAACACCGGGGAGCTGTTTTTT
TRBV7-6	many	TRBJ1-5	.	CASSLGASNNQPQHF	TGTGCCAGCAGCTTAGGGGCCAGTAACAATCAGCCCCAGCATTTT
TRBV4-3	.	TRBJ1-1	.	CASSLDVYTEAFF	TGCGCCAGCAGCCTGGACGTCTACACTGAAGCTTTCTTT
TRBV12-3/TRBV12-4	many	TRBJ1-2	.	CASSLEEGLSYGYTF	TGTGCCAGCAGTTTAGAGGAGGGTTTGAGCTATGGCTACACCTTC
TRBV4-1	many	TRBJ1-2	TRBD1	CASSPDLGQNYGYTF	TGCGCCAGCAGCCCCGACCTGGGACAGAACTATGGCTACACCTTC
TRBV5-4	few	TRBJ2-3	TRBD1	CASSLGQGDTDTQYF	TGTGCCAGCAGCTTGGGACAGGGGGACACAGATACGCAGTATTTT
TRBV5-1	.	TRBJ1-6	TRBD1	CASSLETGPEQPLHF	TGCGCCAGCAGCCTGGAGACAGGGCCGGAGCAACCCCTCCACTTT
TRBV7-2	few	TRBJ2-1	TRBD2	CASSISGTSGGTEQFF	TGTGCCAGCAGCATCTCCGGGACTAGCGGGGGGACGGAGCAGTTCTTC
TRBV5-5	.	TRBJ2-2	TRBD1	CAMGPGQGTGELFF	TGTGCCATGGGACCTGGACAGGGCACCGGGGAGCTGTTTTTT
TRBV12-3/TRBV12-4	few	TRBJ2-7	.	CASSLTGEQYF	TGTGCCAGCAGTTTAACAGGCGAGCAGTACTTC
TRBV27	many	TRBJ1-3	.	CASSLSKMLSGNTIYF	TGTGCCAGCAGTTTATCGAAGATGCTCTCTGGAAACACCATATATTTT
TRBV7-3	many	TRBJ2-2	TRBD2	CASSLGLVGTGELFF	TGTGCCAGCAGCTTGGGACTAGTTGGAACCGGGGAGCTGTTTTTT
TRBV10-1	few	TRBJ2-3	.	CASRENTQYF	TGCGCCAGCAGGGAGAATACGCAGTATTTT
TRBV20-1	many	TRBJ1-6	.	CSASPGTESLSPLHF	TGCAGTGCTAGTCCCGGGACCGAGTCTCTATCACCCCTCCACTTT
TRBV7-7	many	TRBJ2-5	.	CASSLRRGSEETQYF	TGTGCCAGCAGCTTACGCCGGGGGTCCGAAGAGACCCAGTACTTC
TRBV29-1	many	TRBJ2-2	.	CSVAGSVTGELFF	TGCAGCGTTGCCGGGTCGGTCACCGGGGAGCTGTTTTTT
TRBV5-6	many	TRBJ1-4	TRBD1	CASSLKWTGEEKLFF	TGTGCCAGCAGCTTGAAATGGACAGGGGAAGAAAAACTGTTTTTT
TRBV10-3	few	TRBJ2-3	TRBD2	CAISPSGGTTSTDTQYF	TGTGCCATCAGTCCTAGCGGGGGGACTACTAGCACAGATACGCAGTATTTT
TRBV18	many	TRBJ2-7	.	CASSPPAGGYEQYF	TGTGCCAGCTCACCACCGGCAGGTGGATACGAGCAGTACTTC
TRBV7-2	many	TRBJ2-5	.	CASSLTYQETQYF	TGTGCCAGCAGCTTAACGTACCAAGAGACCCAGTACTTC